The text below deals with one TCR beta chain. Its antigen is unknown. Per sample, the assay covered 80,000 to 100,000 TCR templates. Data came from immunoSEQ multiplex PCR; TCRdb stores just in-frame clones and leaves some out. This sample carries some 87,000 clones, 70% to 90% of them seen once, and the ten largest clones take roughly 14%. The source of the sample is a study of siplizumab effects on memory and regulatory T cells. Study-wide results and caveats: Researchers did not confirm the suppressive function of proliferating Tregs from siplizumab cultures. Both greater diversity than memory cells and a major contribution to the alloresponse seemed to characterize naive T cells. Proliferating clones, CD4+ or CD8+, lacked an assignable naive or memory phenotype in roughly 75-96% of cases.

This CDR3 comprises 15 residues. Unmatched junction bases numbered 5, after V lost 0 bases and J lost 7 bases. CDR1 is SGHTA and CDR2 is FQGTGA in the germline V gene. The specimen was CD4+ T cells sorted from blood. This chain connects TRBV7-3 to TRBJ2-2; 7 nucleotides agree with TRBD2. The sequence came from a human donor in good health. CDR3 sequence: CASSLTGGSGGELFF. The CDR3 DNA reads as TGTGCCAGCAGCTTAACGGGAGGGAGTGGCGGGGAGCTGTTTTTT.